The 29 T cell receptor beta chains below all came from one sample that was sequenced in a study of blood T cell repertoires in COVID-19. Method: immunoSEQ multiplex PCR; TCRdb's copy keeps in-frame clones and lacks some. The sample records tens of thousands of clones, 81% being singletons. The sample was peripheral blood. The receptor source for this set is an elderly man with COVID-19, enrolled during active disease.

This chain links TRBV4-2 with TRBJ2-5, with a possible D match to TRBD1 (5 bases). The germline V gene has CDR1 LGHNA and CDR2 YNFKEQ. Trimming took off 2 bases at V and 2 bases at J, with 9 bases between the two ends. The CDR3 consists of 14 residues. CDR3 nucleotides: TGTGCCAGCAGCCAAAGACAGCATCAAGAGACCCAGTACTTC. Protein sequence: CASSQRQHQETQYF.

The V and J genes are TRBV7-9 and TRBJ1-1; unclear D gene. Per the germline V gene, CDR1 is SEHNR and CDR2 is FQNEAQ (reference sequence). The CDR3 contains 13 residues. V lost 2 bases, J lost 1 base, and 5 bases lay in between. This chain's CDR3 is CASSLNKNTEAFF. CDR3 nucleotide sequence: TGTGCCAGCAGCTTAAACAAGAACACTGAAGCTTTCTTT. The full variable domain, its missing parts supplied by reference TRBV7-9 and TRBJ1-1, is DTGVSQNPRHKITKRGQNVTFRCDPISEHNRLYWYRQTLGQGPEFLTYFQNEAQLEKSRLLSDRFSAERPKGSFSTLEIQRTEQGDSAMYLCASSLNKNTEAFFGQGTRLTVV.

This sequence joins TRBV9 and TRBJ2-6; D is undetermined. The germline V and J ends were trimmed by 4 bases and 3 bases, with 8 bases remaining between them. The CDR3 loop spans 14 amino acids. CDR1 SGDLS and CDR2 YYNGEE come from the germline V gene. The chain's CDR3 is CASSPPYGANVLTF. The CDR3 bases are TGTGCCAGCAGCCCCCCTTATGGGGCCAACGTCCTGACTTTC.

The chain joins TRBV10-1 to TRBJ1-2; no firm D call. CDR1 is WNHNN, CDR2 SYGVQD, per germline (reference sequence). The CDR3 runs 16 residues. V lost 0 bases, J lost 4 bases, and 15 bases lay in between. Here the CDR3 DNA reads TGCGCCAGCAGTGAGTCGAGGAACCTATTCGGCTATGGCTACACCTTC. Its protein is CASSESRNLFGYGYTF.

V gene TRBV7-9 combines with J gene TRBJ1-1, with 9 bases lining up with TRBD1. Germline lookup yields CDR1 SEHNR and CDR2 FQNEAQ (reference sequence). J was trimmed by 2 bases and V by 4 bases; bases with no gene match: 8. This CDR3 spans 16 amino acids. CDR3 nucleotide sequence: TGTGCCAGCAGCTCCAGGGACAGGGCGGATAACACTGAAGCTTTCTTT. It yields the protein CASSSRDRADNTEAFF.

The rearrangement links TRBV30 to TRBJ1-1; the D is unclear. The V end lost 0 bases, the J end lost 4 bases, and 12 bases lay between the germline ends. The CDR3 consists of 14 residues. The germline V gene has CDR1 GTSNPN and CDR2 SVGIG (reference sequence). The CDR3 region has the DNA TGTGCCTGGAGTGTAATTCTGGCAAGCACTGAAGCTTTCTTT. Its protein is CAWSVILASTEAFF. The complete variable domain, with remaining parts taken from reference TRBV30 and TRBJ1-1, reads SQTIHQWPATLVQPVGSPLSLECTVEGTSNPNLYWYRQAAGRGLQLLFYSVGIGQISSEVPQNLSASRPQDRQFILSSKKLLLSDSGFYLCAWSVILASTEAFFGQGTRLTVV.

The chain's CDR3 is CASSQRGTGAGANVLTF. The CDR3 DNA follows: TGTGCCAGCAGCCAGCGAGGGACAGGGGCTGGGGCCAACGTCCTGACTTTC. V gene TRBV7-3 combines with J gene TRBJ2-6; TRBD1 agrees at 10 bases. The V gene end was trimmed by 5 bases and the J gene end by 2 bases; junction bases not matched to a gene: 6. Germline CDR1 reads SGHTA; CDR2 reads FQGTGA. This CDR3 comprises 17 residues.

The CDR3: CASSLTSGVETQYF. Here the CDR3 DNA reads TGCGCCAGCAGCTTAACTAGCGGGGTTGAGACCCAGTACTTC. The rearrangement links TRBV5-1 to TRBJ2-5; 10 nucleotides line up with TRBD2. CDR3 length equals 14 residues. Germline V gene lookup returns CDR1 SGHRS and CDR2 YFSETQ. V shed 2 bases and J 5 bases; nucleotides not matched to a gene: 3.

V usage is TRBV5-4 and J usage is TRBJ2-5; 8 nucleotides match TRBD1. V was pared by 4 bases and J by 2 bases, with 7 bases of the junction left unmatched. Germline V gene data show CDR1 as SGHNT and CDR2 as YYREEE (reference sequence). The CDR3 extends over 15 amino acids. CDR3 residues: CASSAGQGPQETQYF. Written as DNA, the CDR3 is TGTGCCAGCAGCGCAGGACAGGGACCTCAAGAGACCCAGTACTTC.

This chain links TRBV4-1 with TRBJ1-4; 8 bases are shared with TRBD1. V gave up 4 bases and J gave up 0 bases; unmatched junction bases: 10. This CDR3 has 18 amino acids. Germline V gene data show CDR1 as MGHRA and CDR2 as YSYEKL. For the CDR3, the DNA is TGCGCCAGCAGCCTCCGGGACAGGACCTCTGCAACTAATGAAAAACTGTTTTTT. It translates to CASSLRDRTSATNEKLFF.

The V and J genes are TRBV3-1 (or the pseudogene TRBV3-2) and TRBJ2-3; TRBD1 is a possible D gene (5 bases). Germline V lookup: CDR1 LGHDT, CDR2 YNNKEL (reference sequence). V was clipped by 4 bases and J by 1 base, with 12 bases between them. There are 15 residues in the CDR3. CDR3 DNA: TGTGCCAGCAGCCGGAACGACAGAGGCACAGATACGCAGTATTTT. Protein sequence: CASSRNDRGTDTQYF.

This clone showed up just a few times. CDR3 DNA sequence: TGTGCCAGTAGTTTAGGTAGAGGCAGGGGGCCCTTGCAGCCCCAGCATTTT. Amino acid sequence: CASSLGRGRGPLQPQHF. This chain connects TRBV19 to TRBJ1-5; 8 bases fit TRBD1. This CDR3 has 17 amino acids. J gave up 7 bases and V 5 bases, and 16 bases lay outside the gene matches. The germline gives CDR1 LNHDA, CDR2 SQIVND (reference sequence). The variable domain in full, completed from reference TRBV19 and TRBJ1-5, reads DGGITQSPKYLFRKEGQNVTLSCEQNLNHDAMYWYRQDPGQGLRLIYYSQIVNDFQKGDIAEGYSVSREKKESFPLTVTSAQKNPTAFYLCASSLGRGRGPLQPQHFGDGTRLSIL.

The J gene is TRBJ1-1, the V gene TRBV7-9; 7 bases align to TRBD1. Germline lookup yields CDR1 SEHNR and CDR2 FQNEAQ (reference sequence). Trimming at V came to 1 base and at J to 4 bases, leaving 0 bases not matched to a gene. The CDR3 length is 13 residues. The CDR3 nucleotides are TGTGCCAGCAGCTTAGACAGGGGCACTGAAGCTTTCTTT. It is translated as CASSLDRGTEAFF.

This chain links TRBV13 with TRBJ2-7; D unresolved. The germline V gene encodes CDR1 PRHDT and CDR2 FYEKMQ (reference sequence). CDR3 length: 12 amino acids. Trimming shortened V by 0 bases and J by 3 bases, and 3 bases separated the two germline ends. The CDR3 DNA reads TGTGCCAGCAGCTTAGGCGTCTACGAGCAGTACTTC. It codes for CASSLGVYEQYF.

The chain is built from TRBV9 and TRBJ2-3; D is ambiguous. The CDR3 is 15 residues long. Trimming left V 3 bases short and J 2 bases short, with 13 bases between. Germline lookup yields CDR1 SGDLS and CDR2 YYNGEE. This CDR3 reads CASSATNTHTDTQYF. CDR3 DNA: TGTGCCAGCAGCGCCACTAACACACACACAGATACGCAGTATTTT.

This clone was recorded once. The chain has TRBV28 and TRBJ1-4; 7 bases agree with TRBD1. This CDR3 has 16 residues. Trimming took 4 bases from V and 5 from J; bases not matched to a gene: 10. The germline gives CDR1 MDHEN, CDR2 SYDVKM. The CDR3 reads CASSSTAGTENEKLFF. CDR3 nucleotides: TGTGCCAGCAGTTCGACAGCCGGGACAGAAAATGAAAAACTGTTTTTT.

V gene TRBV10-3 combines with J gene TRBJ2-2; 7 bases agree with TRBD1. V shed 3 bases, J shed 7 bases, and the junction held 14 bases outside the gene matches. The CDR3 consists of 17 residues. Germline CDR1 is ENHRY and CDR2 is SYGVKD. The CDR3 loop reads CAISDLVGQAGFGELFF. In nucleotides, the CDR3 is TGTGCCATCAGTGACCTCGTTGGACAGGCAGGGTTCGGGGAGCTGTTTTTT.

The chain links TRBV28 to TRBJ2-3; D is perhaps TRBD2 (6 bases). Germline CDR1 MDHEN, CDR2 SYDVKM. V lost 10 bases and J 1 base, leaving 12 bases between the germline ends. The CDR3 loop spans 13 amino acids. The CDR3 sequence: CATCGTGTDTQYF. CDR3 in DNA: TGTGCCACCTGCGGGACGGGCACAGATACGCAGTATTTT.

V usage is TRBV5-1 and J usage is TRBJ2-1; TRBD2 aligns across 9 bases. CDR3 size: 15 residues. Germline-derived CDR1 and CDR2 are SGHRS and YFSETQ. Losses at the gene ends were 4 bases for V and 1 base for J; bases not matched to a gene: 3. CDR3 DNA: TGCGCCAGCAGCGTGACTAGCGGATCCTACAATGAGCAGTTCTTC. Translation gives CASSVTSGSYNEQFF.

The chain recombines TRBV19 with TRBJ1-2; 7 bases agree with TRBD1. The CDR3 runs 15 residues. Germline V gives CDR1 LNHDA, CDR2 SQIVND (reference sequence). Trimming removed 5 bases from V and 3 bases from J; junction bases left unmatched: 9. CDR3 sequence reads: CASSVGTVVDYGYTF. DNA of the CDR3: TGTGCCAGTAGTGTCGGGACAGTCGTGGACTATGGCTACACCTTC.

V and J are TRBV19 and TRBJ1-5; D gene ambiguous. Germline CDR1 and CDR2: LNHDA and SQIVND (reference sequence). This CDR3 has 16 amino acids. The V and J ends lost 4 bases and 5 bases respectively, with 18 bases between them. The CDR3, as DNA: TGTGCCAGTAGTACCCCGGCTCTGTTTGGGCATCAGCCCCAGCATTTT. Translation gives CASSTPALFGHQPQHF.

The chain has TRBV27 and TRBJ1-4, with 9 bases that match TRBD1. The CDR3 length is 15 residues. Germline loops: CDR1 MNHEY, CDR2 SMNVEV (reference sequence). The J segment lost 5 bases and the V segment lost 7 bases, leaving 8 bases of the junction unmatched. CDR3 nucleotides: TGTGCCAGCAATAGACAGGGGGGGAAAAATGAAAAACTGTTTTTT. It specifies CASNRQGGKNEKLFF.

The CDR3 DNA reads TGTGCCAGCAGAATTGACAGGGGGCGGTACGAGCAGTACTTC. Translation: CASRIDRGRYEQYF. The chain links TRBV27 to TRBJ2-7; 10 bases align to TRBD1. The CDR3 sequence is 14 residues long. The trim removed 6 bases at V and 4 bases at J, leaving 6 bases unmatched. Per germline, CDR1 MNHEY and CDR2 SMNVEV (reference sequence).

V and J are TRBV4-1 and TRBJ2-5; the match to TRBD2 covers 11 bases. Germline V gene sequence: CDR1 MGHRA, CDR2 YSYEKL. With V trimmed by 5 bases and J by 4 bases, 6 bases remained unmatched. CDR3 length equals 15 residues. The CDR3 DNA reads as TGCGCCAGCAGCAACCTAGCGGGAGGCGGAGAGACCCAGTACTTC. Translated, it gives CASSNLAGGGETQYF.

This clone has a handful of counts. The CDR3 region has the DNA TGTGCCAGCAGCCTGCTCGGGACAGGGCCTAAAGAGCAGTACTTC. This encodes CASSLLGTGPKEQYF. The chain has TRBV14 and TRBJ2-7; 9 positions match TRBD1. V shed 4 bases and J 7 bases; nucleotides not matched to a gene: 11. The germline V gene encodes CDR1 SGHDN and CDR2 FVKESK. There are 15 residues in the CDR3.

This rearrangement joins TRBV9 to TRBJ2-3; TRBD2 might be the D (5 bases). This CDR3 region has 14 residues. CDR1 and CDR2 from the germline V gene are SGDLS and YYNGEE. V was pared by 0 bases and J by 7 bases, with 12 bases between. The DNA for the CDR3 is TGTGCCAGCAGCGTAGAAGCGGTAGGGAATACGCAGTATTTT. It translates to CASSVEAVGNTQYF.

The chain uses TRBV27 and TRBJ2-1; 10 nucleotides align to TRBD2. V was clipped by 5 bases and J by 4 bases; unmatched bases: 8. The CDR3 has 16 residues. Germline V gene lookup returns CDR1 MNHEY and CDR2 SMNVEV (reference sequence). CDR3 bases: TGTGCCAGCAGTCTCTCAAGCGGGAGGGCGTACAATGAGCAGTTCTTC. This translates into CASSLSSGRAYNEQFF.

The chain recombines TRBV20-1 with TRBJ1-5; 11 positions match TRBD1. This CDR3 is 16 amino acids long. Germline-derived CDR1 and CDR2 are DFQATT and SNEGSKA (reference sequence). The V segment lost 3 bases and the J segment 3 bases; nucleotides outside the gene matches: 7. The CDR3 nucleotides are TGCAGTGCTAGTCCGGGACAGGGGGAGGACAATCAGCCCCAGCATTTT. The encoded protein is CSASPGQGEDNQPQHF.

In DNA, the CDR3 is TGTGCCAGCAGCGCTACCAAGTACGGGGGGCAAGAGACCCAGTACTTC. Translated: CASSATKYGGQETQYF. V usage is TRBV7-8 and J usage is TRBJ2-5; 7 nucleotides match TRBD2. In germline, CDR1 is SGHVS, CDR2 FQNEAQ. V was pared by 5 bases and J by 2 bases, with 11 bases of the junction left unmatched. The CDR3 loop spans 16 amino acids.